The sequence of this TCR beta chain was determined in a study of OX40 agonist ivuxolimab in advanced cancers. Overall study results and limits: On average, a greater number of expanded clones characterised CD8+ T cells relative to CD4+. CD4+ and CD8+ blood T cells expanded clonally by week 6 at 0.1 to 3.0 mg/kg.

Concerning this clone: Its antigen is not identified.

The protocol was immunoSEQ multiplex PCR, while the TCRdb copy is restricted to in-frame clones and leaves out a portion. This sample yields fewer than 13,000 clones, of which roughly 78% are seen a single time; approximately 20% belongs to the top ten. Specimen: CD4+ or CD8+ T cells sorted from blood, collected in a trial of the OX40 agonist ivuxolimab. The clonotype was recovered from an adult with an advanced solid tumor such as melanoma, head and neck, liver or kidney cancer.

CDR3: CASSLTAASTRTKQQYF. In DNA, the CDR3 is TGCGCCAGCAGCTTGACTGCAGCGAGCACCCGAACTAAGCAGCAGTACTTC. The J gene is TRBJ2-7, the V gene TRBV5-1; D is ambiguous. Per the germline V gene, CDR1 is SGHRS and CDR2 is YFSETQ. Trimming took 1 base from V and 8 from J, leaving 25 bases between them. The CDR3 loop spans 17 amino acids.